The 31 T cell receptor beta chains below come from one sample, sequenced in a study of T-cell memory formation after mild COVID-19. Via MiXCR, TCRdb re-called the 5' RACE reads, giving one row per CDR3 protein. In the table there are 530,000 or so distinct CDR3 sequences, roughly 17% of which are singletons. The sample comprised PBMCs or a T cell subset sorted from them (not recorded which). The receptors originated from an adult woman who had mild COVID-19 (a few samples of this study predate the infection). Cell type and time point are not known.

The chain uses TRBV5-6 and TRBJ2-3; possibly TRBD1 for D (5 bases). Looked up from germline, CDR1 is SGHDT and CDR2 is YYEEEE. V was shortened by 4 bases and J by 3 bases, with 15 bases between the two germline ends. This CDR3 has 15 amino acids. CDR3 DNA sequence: TGTGCCAGCAGCCCGTGGGCAGGGTCGACAGATACGCAGTATTTT. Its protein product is CASSPWAGSTDTQYF.

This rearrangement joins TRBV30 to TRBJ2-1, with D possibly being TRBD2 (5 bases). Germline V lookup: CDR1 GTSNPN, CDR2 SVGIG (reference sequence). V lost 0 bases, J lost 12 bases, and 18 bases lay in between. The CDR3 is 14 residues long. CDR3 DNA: TGTGCCTGGAGTGTACCCGGAAGGCTAGCCCGGCAGTTCTTC. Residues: CAWSVPGRLARQFF.

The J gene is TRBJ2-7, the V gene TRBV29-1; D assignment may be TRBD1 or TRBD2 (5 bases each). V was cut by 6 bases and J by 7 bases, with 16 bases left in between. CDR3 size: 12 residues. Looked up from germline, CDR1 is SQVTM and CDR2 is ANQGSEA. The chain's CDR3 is CSVSRERGEQYF. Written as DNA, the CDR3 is TGCAGCGTCTCCAGGGAGCGTGGGGAGCAGTACTTC.

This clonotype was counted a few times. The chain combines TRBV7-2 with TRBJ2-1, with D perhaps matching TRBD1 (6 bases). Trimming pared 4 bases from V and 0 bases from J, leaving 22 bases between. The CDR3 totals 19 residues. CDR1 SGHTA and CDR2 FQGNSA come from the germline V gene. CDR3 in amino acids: CASSSNPYRVQGSYNEQFF. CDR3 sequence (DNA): TGTGCCAGCAGCTCTAACCCCTACAGGGTACAGGGCTCCTACAATGAGCAGTTCTTC.

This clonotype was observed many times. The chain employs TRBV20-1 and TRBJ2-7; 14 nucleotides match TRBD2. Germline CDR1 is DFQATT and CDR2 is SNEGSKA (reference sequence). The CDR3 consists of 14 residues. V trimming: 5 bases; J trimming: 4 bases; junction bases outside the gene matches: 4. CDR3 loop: CSAGTSGSRYEQYF. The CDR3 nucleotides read TGCAGTGCTGGGACTAGCGGGAGTCGGTACGAGCAGTACTTC.

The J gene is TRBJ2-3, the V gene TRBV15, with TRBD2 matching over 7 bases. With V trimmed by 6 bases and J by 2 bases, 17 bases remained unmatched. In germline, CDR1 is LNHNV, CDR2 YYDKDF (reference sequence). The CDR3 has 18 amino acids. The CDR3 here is CATRRGTWEGLFTDTQYF. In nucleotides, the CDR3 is TGTGCCACCAGGCGAGGTACGTGGGAGGGCCTTTTCACAGATACGCAGTATTTT. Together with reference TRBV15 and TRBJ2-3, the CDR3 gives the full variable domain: DAMVIQNPRYQVTQFGKPVTLSCSQTLNHNVMYWYQQKSSQAPKLLFHYYDKDFNNEADTPDNFQSRRPNTSFCFLDIRSPGLGDTAMYLCATRRGTWEGLFTDTQYFGPGTRLTVL.

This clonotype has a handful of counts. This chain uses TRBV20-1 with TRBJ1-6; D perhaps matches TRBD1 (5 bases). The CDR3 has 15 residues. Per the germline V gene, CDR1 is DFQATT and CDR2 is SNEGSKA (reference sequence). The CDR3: CSARMGGTINSPLHF. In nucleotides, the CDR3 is TGCAGCGCCAGGATGGGGGGAACAATTAATTCACCCCTCCACTTT.

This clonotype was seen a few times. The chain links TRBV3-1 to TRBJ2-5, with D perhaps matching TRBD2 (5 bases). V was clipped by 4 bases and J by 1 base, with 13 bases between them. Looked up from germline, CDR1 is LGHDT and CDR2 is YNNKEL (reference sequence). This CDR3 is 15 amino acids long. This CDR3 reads CASSPGGYIQETQYF. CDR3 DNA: TGTGCCAGCAGCCCCGGCGGGTACATCCAAGAGACCCAGTACTTC.

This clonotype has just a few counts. CDR3 DNA sequence: TGTGCCAGCAGCCCTCTTTACGCCTACGAGCAGTACTTC. Protein: CASSPLYAYEQYF. The chain recombines TRBV7-9 with TRBJ2-7; D remains unclear. The CDR3 extends over 13 amino acids. The ends were cut back, 5 bases at V and 2 bases at J, with 10 bases in the middle. Germline assignment: CDR1 SEHNR and CDR2 FQNEAQ (reference sequence).

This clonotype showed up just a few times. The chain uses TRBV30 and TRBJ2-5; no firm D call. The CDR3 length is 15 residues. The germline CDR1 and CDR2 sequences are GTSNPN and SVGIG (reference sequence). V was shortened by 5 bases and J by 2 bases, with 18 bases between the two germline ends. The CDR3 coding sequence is TGTGCCTGGGTAGACACCTCGCTGATACAAGAGACCCAGTACTTC. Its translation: CAWVDTSLIQETQYF.

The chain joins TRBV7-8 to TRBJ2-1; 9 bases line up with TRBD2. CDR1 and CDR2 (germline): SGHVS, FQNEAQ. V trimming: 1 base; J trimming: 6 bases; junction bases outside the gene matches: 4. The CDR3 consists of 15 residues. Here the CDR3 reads CASSLEAGGVNEQFF. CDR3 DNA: TGTGCCAGCAGCTTAGAGGCGGGAGGGGTCAATGAGCAGTTCTTC.

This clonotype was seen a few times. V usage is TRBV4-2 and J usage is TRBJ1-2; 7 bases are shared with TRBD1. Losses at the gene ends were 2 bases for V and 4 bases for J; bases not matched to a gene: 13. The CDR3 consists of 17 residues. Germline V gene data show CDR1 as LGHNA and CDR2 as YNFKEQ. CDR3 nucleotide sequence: TGTGCCAGCAGCCAACCAATACCGGGACAGTTAATCTATGGCTACACCTTC. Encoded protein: CASSQPIPGQLIYGYTF.

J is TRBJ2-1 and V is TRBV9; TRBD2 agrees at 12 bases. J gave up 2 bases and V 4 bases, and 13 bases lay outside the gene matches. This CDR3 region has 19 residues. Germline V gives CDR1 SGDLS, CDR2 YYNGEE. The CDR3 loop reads CASSLTPASGGAAYNEQFF. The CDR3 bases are TGTGCCAGCAGCCTCACCCCGGCTAGCGGGGGGGCTGCCTACAATGAGCAGTTCTTC.

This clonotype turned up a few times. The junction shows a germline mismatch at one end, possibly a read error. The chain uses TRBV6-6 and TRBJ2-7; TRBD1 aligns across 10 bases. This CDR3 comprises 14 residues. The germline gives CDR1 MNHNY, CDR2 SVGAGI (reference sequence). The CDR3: CATSLGTGDSEQYF. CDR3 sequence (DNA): TGTGCCACCAGTTTGGGGACAGGGGACAGTGAGCAGTACTTC.

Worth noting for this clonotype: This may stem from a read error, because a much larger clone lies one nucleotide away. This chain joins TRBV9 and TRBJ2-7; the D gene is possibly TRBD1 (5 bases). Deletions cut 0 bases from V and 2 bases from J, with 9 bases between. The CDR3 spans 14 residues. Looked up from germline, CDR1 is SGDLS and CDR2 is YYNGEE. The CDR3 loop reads CASSVEDNPYEQYF. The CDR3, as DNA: TGTGCCAGCAGCGTAGAGGACAACCCCTACGAGCAGTACTTC.

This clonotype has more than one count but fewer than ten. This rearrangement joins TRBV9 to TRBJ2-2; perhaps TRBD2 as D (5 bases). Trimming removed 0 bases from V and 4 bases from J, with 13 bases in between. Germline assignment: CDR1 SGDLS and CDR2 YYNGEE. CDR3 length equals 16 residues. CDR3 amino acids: CASSVGRGVRTGELFF. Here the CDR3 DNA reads TGTGCCAGCAGCGTAGGCCGGGGAGTTCGCACCGGGGAGCTGTTTTTT.

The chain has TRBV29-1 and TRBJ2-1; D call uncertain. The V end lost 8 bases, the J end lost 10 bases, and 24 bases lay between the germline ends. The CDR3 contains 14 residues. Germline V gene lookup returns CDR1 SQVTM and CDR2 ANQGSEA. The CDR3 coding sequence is TGCAGCTCCCGCGAGGCCCAGAGAACCCAAGAGCAGTTCTTC. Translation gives CSSREAQRTQEQFF.

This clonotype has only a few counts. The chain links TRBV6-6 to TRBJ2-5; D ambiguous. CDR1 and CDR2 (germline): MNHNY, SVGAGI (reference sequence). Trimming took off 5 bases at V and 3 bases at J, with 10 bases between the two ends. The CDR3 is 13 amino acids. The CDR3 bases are TGTGCCAGCAGTCCACGTTATGAAGAGACCCAGTACTTC. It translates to CASSPRYEETQYF.

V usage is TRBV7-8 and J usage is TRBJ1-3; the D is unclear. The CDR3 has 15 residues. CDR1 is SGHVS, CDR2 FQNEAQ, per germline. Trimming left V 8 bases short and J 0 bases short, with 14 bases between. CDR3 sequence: CASRKWRSSGNTIYF. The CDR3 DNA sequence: TGTGCCAGCCGAAAGTGGAGGAGCTCTGGAAACACCATATATTTT.

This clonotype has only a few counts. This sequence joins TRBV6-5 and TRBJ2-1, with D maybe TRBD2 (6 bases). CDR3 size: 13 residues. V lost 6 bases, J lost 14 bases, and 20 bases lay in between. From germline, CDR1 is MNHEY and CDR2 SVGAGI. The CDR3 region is CASSPGLTQSKFF. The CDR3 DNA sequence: TGTGCCAGCAGCCCAGGACTAACGCAGAGCAAGTTCTTC.

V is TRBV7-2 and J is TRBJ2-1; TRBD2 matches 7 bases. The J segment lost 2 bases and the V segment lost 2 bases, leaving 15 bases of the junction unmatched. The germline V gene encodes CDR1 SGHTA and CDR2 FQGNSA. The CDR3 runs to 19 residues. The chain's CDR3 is CASSLFHSSGKSTYNEQFF. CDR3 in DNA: TGTGCCAGCAGCTTATTTCATTCTAGCGGTAAATCCACCTACAATGAGCAGTTCTTC. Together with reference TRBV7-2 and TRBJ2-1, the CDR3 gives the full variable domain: GAGVSQSPSNKVTEKGKDVELRCDPISGHTALYWYRQSLGQGLEFLIYFQGNSAPDKSGLPSDRFSAERTGGSVSTLTIQRTQQEDSAVYLCASSLFHSSGKSTYNEQFFGPGTRLTVL.

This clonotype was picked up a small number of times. CDR3 sequence: CASSPGGILGNQPQHF. CDR3 bases: TGTGCCAGCAGCCCAGGGGGGATTCTGGGAAATCAGCCCCAGCATTTT. The chain recombines TRBV7-2 with TRBJ1-5; 7 bases are a match to TRBD1. The CDR3 has 16 amino acids. The germline V gene has CDR1 SGHTA and CDR2 FQGNSA. With V trimmed by 5 bases and J by 4 bases, 11 bases remained unmatched.

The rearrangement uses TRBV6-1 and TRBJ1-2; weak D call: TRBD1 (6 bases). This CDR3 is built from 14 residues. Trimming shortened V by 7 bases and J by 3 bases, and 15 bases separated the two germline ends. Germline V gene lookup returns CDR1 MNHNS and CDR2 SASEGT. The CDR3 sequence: CASNKGDTYYGYTF. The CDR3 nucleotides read TGTGCCAGCAATAAAGGGGACACCTACTATGGCTACACCTTC.

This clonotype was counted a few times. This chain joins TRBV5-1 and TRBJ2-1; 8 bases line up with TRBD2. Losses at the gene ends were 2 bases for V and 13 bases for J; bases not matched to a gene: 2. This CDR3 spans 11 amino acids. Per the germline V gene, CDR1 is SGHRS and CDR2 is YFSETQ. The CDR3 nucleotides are TGCGCCAGCAGCTTTCGGGGGGGACAGTTCTTC. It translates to CASSFRGGQFF.

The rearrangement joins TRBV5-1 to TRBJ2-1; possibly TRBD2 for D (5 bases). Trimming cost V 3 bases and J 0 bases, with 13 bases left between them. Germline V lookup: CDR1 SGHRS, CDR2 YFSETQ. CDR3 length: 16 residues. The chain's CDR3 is CASSSRGSSSYNEQFF. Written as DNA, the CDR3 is TGCGCCAGCAGCTCCCGGGGATCAAGCTCCTACAATGAGCAGTTCTTC.

The CDR3 sequence: CSARPVSGIQETQYF. In nucleotides, the CDR3 is TGCAGTGCTAGGCCCGTTAGCGGGATACAAGAGACCCAGTACTTC. This chain uses TRBV20-1 with TRBJ2-5; 8 bases agree with TRBD2. Germline V lookup: CDR1 DFQATT, CDR2 SNEGSKA (reference sequence). Trimming cost V 3 bases and J 2 bases; bases outside gene matches: 8. The CDR3 runs 15 residues.

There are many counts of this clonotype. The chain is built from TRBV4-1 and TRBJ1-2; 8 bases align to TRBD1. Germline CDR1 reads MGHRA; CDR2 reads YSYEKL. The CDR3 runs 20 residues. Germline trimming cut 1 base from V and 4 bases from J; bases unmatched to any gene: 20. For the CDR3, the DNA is TGCGCCAGCAGCCAAGGGGCAGGGGGCGGGCGACTCGCCATCCCCTATGGCTACACCTTC. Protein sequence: CASSQGAGGGRLAIPYGYTF.

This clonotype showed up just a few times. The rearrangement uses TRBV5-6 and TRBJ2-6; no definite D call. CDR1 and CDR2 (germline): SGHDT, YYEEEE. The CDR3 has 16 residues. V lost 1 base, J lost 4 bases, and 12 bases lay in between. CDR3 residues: CASSLFVRPGANVLTF. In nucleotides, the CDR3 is TGTGCCAGCAGCTTGTTTGTGCGCCCAGGGGCCAACGTCCTGACTTTC.

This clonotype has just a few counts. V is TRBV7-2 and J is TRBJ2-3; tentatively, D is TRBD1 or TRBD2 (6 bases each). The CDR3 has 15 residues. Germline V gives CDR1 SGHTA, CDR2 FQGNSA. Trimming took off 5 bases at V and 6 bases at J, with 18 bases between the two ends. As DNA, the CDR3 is TGTGCCAGCAGCCCTGTCTCAGGGGCGGGGGATACGCAGTATTTT. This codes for CASSPVSGAGDTQYF.

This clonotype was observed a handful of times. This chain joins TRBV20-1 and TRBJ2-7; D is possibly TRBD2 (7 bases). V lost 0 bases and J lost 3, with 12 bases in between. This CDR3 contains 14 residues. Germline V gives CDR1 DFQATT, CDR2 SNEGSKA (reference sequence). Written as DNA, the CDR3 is TGCAGTGCTAGAGACGAGGGGGGGATCTACGAGCAGTACTTC. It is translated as CSARDEGGIYEQYF.

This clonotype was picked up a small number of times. CDR3 in amino acids: CAISGVGGVDEQYF. The CDR3 DNA reads TGTGCCATCAGTGGGGTGGGTGGTGTTGACGAGCAGTACTTC. V is TRBV10-3 and J is TRBJ2-7, with no clear D. The V and J ends lost 4 bases and 5 bases respectively, with 15 bases between them. CDR3 length: 14 residues. In germline, CDR1 is ENHRY, CDR2 SYGVKD.